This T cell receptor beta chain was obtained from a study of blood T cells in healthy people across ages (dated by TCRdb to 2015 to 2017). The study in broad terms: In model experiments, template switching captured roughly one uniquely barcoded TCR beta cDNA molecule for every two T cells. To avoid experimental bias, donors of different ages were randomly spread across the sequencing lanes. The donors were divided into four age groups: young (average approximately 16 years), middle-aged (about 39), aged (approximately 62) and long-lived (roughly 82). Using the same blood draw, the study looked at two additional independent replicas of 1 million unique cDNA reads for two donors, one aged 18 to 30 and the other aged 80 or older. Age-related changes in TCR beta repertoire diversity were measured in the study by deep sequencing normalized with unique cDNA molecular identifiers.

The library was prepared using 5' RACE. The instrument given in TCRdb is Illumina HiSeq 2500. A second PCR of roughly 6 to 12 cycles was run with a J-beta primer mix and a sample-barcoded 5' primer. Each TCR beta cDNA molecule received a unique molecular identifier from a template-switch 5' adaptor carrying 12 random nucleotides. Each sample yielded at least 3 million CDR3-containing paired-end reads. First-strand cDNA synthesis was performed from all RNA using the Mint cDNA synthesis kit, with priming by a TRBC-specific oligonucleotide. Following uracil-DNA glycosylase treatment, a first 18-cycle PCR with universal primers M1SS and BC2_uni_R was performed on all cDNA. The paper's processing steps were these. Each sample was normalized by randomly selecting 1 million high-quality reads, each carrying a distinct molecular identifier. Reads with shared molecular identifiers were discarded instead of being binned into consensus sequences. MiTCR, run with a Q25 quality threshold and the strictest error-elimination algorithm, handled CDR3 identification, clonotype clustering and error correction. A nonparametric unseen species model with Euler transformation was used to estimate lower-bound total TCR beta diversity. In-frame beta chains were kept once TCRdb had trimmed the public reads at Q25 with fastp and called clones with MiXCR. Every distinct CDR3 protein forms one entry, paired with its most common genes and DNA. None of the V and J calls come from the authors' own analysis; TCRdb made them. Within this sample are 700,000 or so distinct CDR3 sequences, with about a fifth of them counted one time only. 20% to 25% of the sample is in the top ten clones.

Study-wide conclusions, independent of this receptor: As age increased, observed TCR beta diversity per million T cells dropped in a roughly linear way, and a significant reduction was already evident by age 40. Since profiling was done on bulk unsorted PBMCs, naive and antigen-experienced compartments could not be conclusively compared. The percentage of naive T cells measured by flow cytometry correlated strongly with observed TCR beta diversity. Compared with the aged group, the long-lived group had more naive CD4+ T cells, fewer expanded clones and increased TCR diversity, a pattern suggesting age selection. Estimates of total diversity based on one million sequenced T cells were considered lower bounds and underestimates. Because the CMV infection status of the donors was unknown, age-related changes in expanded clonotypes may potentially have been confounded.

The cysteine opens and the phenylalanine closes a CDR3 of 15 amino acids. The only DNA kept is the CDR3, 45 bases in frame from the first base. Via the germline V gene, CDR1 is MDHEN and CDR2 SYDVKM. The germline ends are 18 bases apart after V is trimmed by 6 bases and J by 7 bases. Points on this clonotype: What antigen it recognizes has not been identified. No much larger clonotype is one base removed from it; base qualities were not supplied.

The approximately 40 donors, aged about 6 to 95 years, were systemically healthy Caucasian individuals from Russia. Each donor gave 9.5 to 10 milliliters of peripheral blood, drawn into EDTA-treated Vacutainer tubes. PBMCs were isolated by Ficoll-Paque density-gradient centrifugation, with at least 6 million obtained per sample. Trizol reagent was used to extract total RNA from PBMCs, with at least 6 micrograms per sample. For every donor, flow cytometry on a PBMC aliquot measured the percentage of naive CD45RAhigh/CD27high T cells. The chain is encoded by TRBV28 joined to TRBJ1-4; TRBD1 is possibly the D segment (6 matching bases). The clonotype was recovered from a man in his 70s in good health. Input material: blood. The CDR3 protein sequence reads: CASRARGAGVEKLFF. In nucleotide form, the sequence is TGTGCCAGCAGGGCCAGGGGTGCCGGTGTTGAAAAACTGTTTTTT.